This TCR beta chain was observed in a study of cytomegalovirus exposure and HLA in healthy donors. Study-level results: Across HLA loci, a later analysis found differing TCR association rates, with DRB1 most and HLA-C fewest. Later genetic work tied a missense DCLRE1C variant to beta-chain V and J trimming. Some TCR beta chains (roughly 150 of them) were listed as cytomegalovirus-associated.

This CDR3 spans 16 amino acids. V lost 5 bases, J lost 4 bases, and 10 bases stayed unmatched. Germline CDR1 PRHDT, CDR2 FYEKMQ (reference sequence). PCR used 60 Vbeta primers and 13 Jbeta primers. In the authors' workflow: Some 9.9 million of 70 million to 80 million unique TCR beta chains were shared, per a later count. TCRdb keeps only in-frame clones here, not all; method: immunoSEQ multiplex PCR. The DNA gave D and trimming, while V, J and clone size come from that table. The sample lists about 170,000 clones, roughly 81% occurring once. Turning to this clone: Its antigen is not known.

Material for sequencing was PBMCs. This chain links TRBV13 with TRBJ2-7; 11 bases are a match to TRBD1. This TCR came from a man younger than 30 in good health and CMV-seropositive. CDR3 region: CASSNRGQGAVYEQYF. DNA of the CDR3: TGTGCCAGCAGCAACCGAGGACAGGGGGCGGTGTACGAGCAGTACTTC.